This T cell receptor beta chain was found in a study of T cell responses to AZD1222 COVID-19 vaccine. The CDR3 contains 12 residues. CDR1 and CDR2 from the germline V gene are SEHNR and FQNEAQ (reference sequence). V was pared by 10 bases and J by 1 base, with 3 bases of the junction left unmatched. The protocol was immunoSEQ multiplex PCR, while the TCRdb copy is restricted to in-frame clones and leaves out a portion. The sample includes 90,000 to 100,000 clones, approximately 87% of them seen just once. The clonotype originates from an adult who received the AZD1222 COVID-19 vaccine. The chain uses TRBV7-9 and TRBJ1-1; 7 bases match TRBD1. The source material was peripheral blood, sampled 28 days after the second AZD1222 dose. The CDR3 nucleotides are TGTGCCACTAACAGGGGGAACACTGAAGCTTTCTTT. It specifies CATNRGNTEAFF.